The 27 T cell receptor beta chains given below trace back to one sample, sequenced in a study of blood T cell repertoires in COVID-19. Some clones are missing from TCRdb's copy, which holds only in-frame ones; the method was immunoSEQ multiplex PCR. The sample comprises some 200,000 clones, about 89% of which are singletons, and around 3.5% rests with the top ten. The sample consisted of peripheral blood. These receptors were taken from a man between 65 and 79 years old with acute or convalescent COVID-19.

This rearrangement joins TRBV29-1 to TRBJ2-5; D gene ambiguous. Trimming took off 5 bases at V and 5 bases at J, with 15 bases between the two ends. The length of the CDR3 is 13 residues. Germline CDR1 reads SQVTM; CDR2 reads ANQGSEA. Written as DNA, the CDR3 is TGCAGCGTTAGAGACTCCTCGTCTGAGACCCAGTACTTC. Translated, it gives CSVRDSSSETQYF.

The chain is built from TRBV27 and TRBJ1-1; 8 nucleotides align to TRBD1. Germline V gene lookup returns CDR1 MNHEY and CDR2 SMNVEV (reference sequence). The CDR3 sequence is 14 residues long. J was trimmed by 5 bases and V by 5 bases; bases with no gene match: 7. This CDR3 is CASSEGRGLTEAFF. The CDR3, as DNA: TGTGCCAGCAGTGAGGGCAGGGGGCTGACTGAAGCTTTCTTT.

This sequence joins TRBV7-3 and TRBJ1-5, with D possibly matching TRBD1 (6 bases). V gave up 6 bases and J gave up 6 bases, with 18 bases separating them. The length of the CDR3 is 15 residues. Germline CDR1 SGHTA, CDR2 FQGTGA. In DNA, the CDR3 is TGTGCCAGCAGGTTGGGAGGGGGTCGGGGTCAGCCCCAGCATTTT. Amino acids: CASRLGGGRGQPQHF.

CDR3 in amino acids: CASGKGLFNSGNTIYF. The DNA for the CDR3 is TGTGCTAGTGGCAAGGGACTTTTTAACTCTGGAAACACCATATATTTT. V gene TRBV12-5 combines with J gene TRBJ1-3; tentative D call: TRBD1 (5 bases). Trimming took 6 bases from V and 0 from J, leaving 15 bases between them. The CDR3 is made up of 16 amino acids. From germline, CDR1 is LGHNT and CDR2 FRNRAP.

The chain is built from TRBV11-3 and TRBJ2-7; D is uncertain. The germline V gene has CDR1 SGHNT and CDR2 YENEEA. CDR3 length: 12 residues. V was pared by 0 bases and J by 6 bases, with 6 bases between. The CDR3 sequence is CASSLDNREQYF. The CDR3, as DNA: TGTGCCAGCAGCTTAGATAATCGCGAGCAGTACTTC.

The genes are TRBV6-6 and TRBJ2-7, with a weak D call TRBD1 (5 bases). V lost 6 bases and J lost 0, with 12 bases in between. This CDR3 comprises 14 residues. Per the germline V gene, CDR1 is MNHNY and CDR2 is SVGAGI (reference sequence). CDR3 bases: TGTGCCAGCAGCCCCGACAGCCTCTCCTACGAGCAGTACTTC. Translation gives CASSPDSLSYEQYF.

The genes are TRBV6-6 and TRBJ2-2, with 8 bases identical to TRBD2. There are 16 residues in the CDR3. CDR1 and CDR2 from the germline V gene are MNHNY and SVGAGI (reference sequence). V shed 2 bases, J shed 5 bases, and the junction held 7 bases outside the gene matches. Here the CDR3 reads CASSYRRGGLTGELFF. CDR3 nucleotide sequence: TGTGCCAGCAGTTACCGACGGGGGGGCCTGACCGGGGAGCTGTTTTTT.

The V and J genes are TRBV12-3 or TRBV12-4 and TRBJ2-1; D is unclear. The CDR3 contains 12 residues. V lost 6 bases, J lost 5 bases, and 8 bases lay in between. As DNA, the CDR3 is TGTGCCAGCAGACGGGTAAACAATGAGCAGTTCTTC. This codes for CASRRVNNEQFF.

The rearrangement joins TRBV18 to TRBJ2-1, with unresolved D. The germline V and J ends were trimmed by 2 bases and 3 bases, with 11 bases remaining between them. Germline V gives CDR1 KGHSH, CDR2 LQKENI. The CDR3 is 15 amino acids. The CDR3 here is CASSPNWSSYNEQFF. The CDR3 DNA is TGTGCCAGCTCACCAAATTGGTCTAGCTACAATGAGCAGTTCTTC.

CDR3: CASSPRQGRNTEAFF. The CDR3 nucleotides read TGCGCCAGCAGCCCCCGACAGGGGAGGAACACTGAAGCTTTCTTT. This rearrangement joins TRBV5-1 to TRBJ1-1; 8 bases are shared with TRBD1. The CDR3 is 15 residues long. From germline, CDR1 is SGHRS and CDR2 YFSETQ. V was clipped by 4 bases and J by 1 base; unmatched bases: 6.

CDR3 loop: CASRGGLTGELFF. As DNA, the CDR3 is TGTGCCAGCAGGGGAGGGCTTACCGGGGAGCTGTTTTTT. The rearrangement uses TRBV2 and TRBJ2-2; 7 positions match TRBD2. The germline V gene has CDR1 SNHLY and CDR2 FYNNEI. This CDR3 contains 13 residues. Trimming removed 6 bases from V and 5 bases from J; junction bases left unmatched: 3.

The chain is built from TRBV5-4 and TRBJ2-3; TRBD2 matches at 9 bases. The ends lost 7 bases at V and 1 base at J; junction bases unmatched: 4. Looked up from germline, CDR1 is SGHNT and CDR2 is YYREEE (reference sequence). The CDR3 has 14 amino acids. CDR3 coding DNA: TGTGCCAGCTCAGAGCGGGGGGGCACAGATACGCAGTATTTT. Its translation is CASSERGGTDTQYF.

The chain employs TRBV6-6 and TRBJ2-7; D may be TRBD2 (6 bases). CDR3 size: 13 residues. Germline V lookup: CDR1 MNHNY, CDR2 SVGAGI (reference sequence). The V end was cut by 8 bases, the J end by 0 bases, with 11 bases between. CDR3 region: CASGRESSYEQYF. CDR3 coding DNA: TGTGCCAGCGGGCGGGAAAGCTCCTACGAGCAGTACTTC.

This rearrangement joins TRBV20-1 to TRBJ2-1; 11 bases are shared with TRBD2. The CDR3 length is 13 residues. With 6 bases clipped from V and 12 bases from J, the junction kept 10 bases outside the gene matches. Germline loops: CDR1 DFQATT, CDR2 SNEGSKA (reference sequence). The CDR3 protein is CSASRLAGGGQFF. The CDR3, as DNA: TGCAGTGCGAGTAGGCTAGCGGGGGGTGGGCAGTTCTTC.

The sample holds one count of this clone. The J gene is TRBJ2-5, the V gene TRBV5-1; TRBD1 aligns across 11 bases. V trimming: 0 bases; J trimming: 5 bases; junction bases outside the gene matches: 9. The V gene's germline CDR1 is SGHRS and CDR2 YFSETQ. This CDR3 has 17 residues. Here the CDR3 reads CASSLVGTGGLFETQYF. CDR3 in DNA: TGCGCCAGCAGCTTGGTGGGGACAGGGGGGTTGTTCGAGACCCAGTACTTC. Combining the CDR3 with reference TRBV5-1 and TRBJ2-5 gives the whole variable domain KAGVTQTPRYLIKTRGQQVTLSCSPISGHRSVSWYQQTPGQGLQFLFEYFSETQRNKGNFPGRFSGRQFSNSRSEMNVSTLELGDSALYLCASSLVGTGGLFETQYFGPGTRLLVL.

This CDR3 reads CASGLGNRGDTQYF. In nucleotides, the CDR3 is TGTGCTAGTGGTTTGGGGAACAGGGGAGATACGCAGTATTTT. V gene TRBV12-5 combines with J gene TRBJ2-3; 7 positions match TRBD1. This CDR3 region has 14 residues. With V trimmed by 1 base and J by 5 bases, 3 bases remained unmatched. From germline, CDR1 is LGHNT and CDR2 FRNRAP.

This clone was found a few times. The chain recombines TRBV28 with TRBJ1-5; possible D gene TRBD1, 5 bases. Germline-derived CDR1 and CDR2 are MDHEN and SYDVKM. CDR3 size: 15 residues. Trimming took 7 bases from V and 5 from J, leaving 18 bases between them. The CDR3 coding sequence is TGTGCCAGCAAATATCCAGGCAGGGTCGATCAGCCCCAGCATTTT. Protein product: CASKYPGRVDQPQHF. The entire variable domain, with the rest obtained from reference TRBV28 and TRBJ1-5, is as follows: DVKVTQSSRYLVKRTGEKVFLECVQDMDHENMFWYRQDPGLGLRLIYFSYDVKMKEKGDIPEGYSVSREKKERFSLILESASTNQTSMYLCASKYPGRVDQPQHFGDGTRLSIL.

The J gene is TRBJ2-7, the V gene TRBV7-2, with D possibly TRBD1 on 6 matching bases. CDR3 length: 13 amino acids. Germline V gives CDR1 SGHTA, CDR2 FQGNSA. The V end was cut by 4 bases, the J end by 4 bases, with 11 bases between. CDR3 nucleotides: TGTGCCAGCAGCTCCCACAGGGTTTACGAGCAGTACTTC. Translating gives CASSSHRVYEQYF.

The V and J genes are TRBV5-4 and TRBJ2-3, with D maybe TRBD2 (6 bases). This CDR3 spans 15 amino acids. Germline V gives CDR1 SGHNT, CDR2 YYREEE (reference sequence). V was pared by 8 bases and J by 0 bases, with 16 bases between. The CDR3: CASRRGGASTDTQYF. The CDR3 region has the DNA TGTGCCAGTCGGCGGGGTGGGGCGAGCACAGATACGCAGTATTTT.

The chain joins TRBV3-1 (or the pseudogene TRBV3-2) to TRBJ1-2; a weak D match, TRBD1 (5 bases). The CDR3 spans 13 residues. Trimming removed 1 base from V and 6 bases from J, with 9 bases in between. CDR1 is LGHDT and CDR2 is YNNKEL in the germline V gene (reference sequence). The CDR3 bases are TGTGCCAGCAGCCAAGCTCAGGGCGATGGCTACACCTTC. Protein sequence: CASSQAQGDGYTF.

This chain joins TRBV28 and TRBJ2-1; 8 bases are shared with TRBD2. The CDR3 length is 18 residues. The V gene's germline CDR1 is MDHEN and CDR2 SYDVKM. V dropped 5 bases and J dropped 8; count of bases not matched to a gene: 20. The CDR3 spells CASSPRRSSGPPGDEQFF. The CDR3 DNA reads TGTGCCAGCAGTCCTCGTCGGTCTAGCGGGCCCCCAGGGGATGAGCAGTTCTTC. Together with reference TRBV28 and TRBJ2-1, the CDR3 gives the full variable domain: DVKVTQSSRYLVKRTGEKVFLECVQDMDHENMFWYRQDPGLGLRLIYFSYDVKMKEKGDIPEGYSVSREKKERFSLILESASTNQTSMYLCASSPRRSSGPPGDEQFFGPGTRLTVL.

V is TRBV29-1 and J is TRBJ2-7, with 7 bases lining up with TRBD2. Trimming took 4 bases from V and 3 from J; bases not matched to a gene: 12. CDR1 and CDR2 from the germline V gene are SQVTM and ANQGSEA. This CDR3 is built from 15 residues. CDR3 protein: CSVASGGGGNYEQYF. The CDR3 nucleotides are TGCAGCGTTGCGTCGGGAGGTGGTGGGAACTACGAGCAGTACTTC.

The chain combines TRBV5-8 with TRBJ2-5; 8 bases line up with TRBD1. V gave up 5 bases and J gave up 5 bases; unmatched junction bases: 5. This CDR3 has 13 amino acids. Germline V gives CDR1 SGHTS, CDR2 YDEGEE. Written as DNA, the CDR3 is TGTGCCAGCAGGCCCACAGGGGGGGAGACCCAGTACTTC. Its protein product is CASRPTGGETQYF.

The V call is TRBV19, the J call TRBJ1-1; TRBD1 matches 9 bases. V trimming: 7 bases; J trimming: 10 bases; junction bases outside the gene matches: 7. Germline CDR1 LNHDA, CDR2 SQIVND (reference sequence). The CDR3 consists of 12 residues. The chain's CDR3 is CASISGQGSAFF. The CDR3 DNA is TGTGCCAGTATCTCGGGACAGGGATCAGCTTTCTTT.

This clone was counted once. The V and J genes are TRBV2 and TRBJ1-5; D not certain. Trimming shortened V by 6 bases and J by 2 bases, and 14 bases separated the two germline ends. This CDR3 is 15 amino acids long. The V gene's germline CDR1 is SNHLY and CDR2 FYNNEI. CDR3 residues: CASRRPTKGNQPQHF. The CDR3 nucleotides read TGTGCCAGCAGGAGACCTACTAAGGGCAATCAGCCCCAGCATTTT. The full variable domain, its missing parts supplied by reference TRBV2 and TRBJ1-5, is EPEVTQTPSHQVTQMGQEVILRCVPISNHLYFYWYRQILGQKVEFLVSFYNNEISEKSEIFDDQFSVERPDGSNFTLKIRSTKLEDSAMYFCASRRPTKGNQPQHFGDGTRLSIL.

V is TRBV3-1 (or the pseudogene TRBV3-2) and J is TRBJ1-5; D is possibly TRBD1 (5 bases). The CDR3 runs to 13 residues. CDR1 is LGHDT, CDR2 YNNKEL, per germline (reference sequence). V was cut by 1 base and J by 7 bases, with 8 bases left in between. Here the CDR3 DNA reads TGTGCCAGCAGCCAAGGACAGTGGCAGCCCCAGCATTTT. Its protein is CASSQGQWQPQHF.

The chain employs TRBV29-1 and TRBJ2-7; TRBD2 agrees at 10 bases. CDR1 and CDR2 from the germline V gene are SQVTM and ANQGSEA. There are 15 residues in the CDR3. With V trimmed by 4 bases and J by 1 base, 7 bases remained unmatched. The DNA for the CDR3 is TGCAGCGTTGTAGCGGGAGGTGTTATGTCCTACGAGCAGTACTTC. Translating it yields CSVVAGGVMSYEQYF.